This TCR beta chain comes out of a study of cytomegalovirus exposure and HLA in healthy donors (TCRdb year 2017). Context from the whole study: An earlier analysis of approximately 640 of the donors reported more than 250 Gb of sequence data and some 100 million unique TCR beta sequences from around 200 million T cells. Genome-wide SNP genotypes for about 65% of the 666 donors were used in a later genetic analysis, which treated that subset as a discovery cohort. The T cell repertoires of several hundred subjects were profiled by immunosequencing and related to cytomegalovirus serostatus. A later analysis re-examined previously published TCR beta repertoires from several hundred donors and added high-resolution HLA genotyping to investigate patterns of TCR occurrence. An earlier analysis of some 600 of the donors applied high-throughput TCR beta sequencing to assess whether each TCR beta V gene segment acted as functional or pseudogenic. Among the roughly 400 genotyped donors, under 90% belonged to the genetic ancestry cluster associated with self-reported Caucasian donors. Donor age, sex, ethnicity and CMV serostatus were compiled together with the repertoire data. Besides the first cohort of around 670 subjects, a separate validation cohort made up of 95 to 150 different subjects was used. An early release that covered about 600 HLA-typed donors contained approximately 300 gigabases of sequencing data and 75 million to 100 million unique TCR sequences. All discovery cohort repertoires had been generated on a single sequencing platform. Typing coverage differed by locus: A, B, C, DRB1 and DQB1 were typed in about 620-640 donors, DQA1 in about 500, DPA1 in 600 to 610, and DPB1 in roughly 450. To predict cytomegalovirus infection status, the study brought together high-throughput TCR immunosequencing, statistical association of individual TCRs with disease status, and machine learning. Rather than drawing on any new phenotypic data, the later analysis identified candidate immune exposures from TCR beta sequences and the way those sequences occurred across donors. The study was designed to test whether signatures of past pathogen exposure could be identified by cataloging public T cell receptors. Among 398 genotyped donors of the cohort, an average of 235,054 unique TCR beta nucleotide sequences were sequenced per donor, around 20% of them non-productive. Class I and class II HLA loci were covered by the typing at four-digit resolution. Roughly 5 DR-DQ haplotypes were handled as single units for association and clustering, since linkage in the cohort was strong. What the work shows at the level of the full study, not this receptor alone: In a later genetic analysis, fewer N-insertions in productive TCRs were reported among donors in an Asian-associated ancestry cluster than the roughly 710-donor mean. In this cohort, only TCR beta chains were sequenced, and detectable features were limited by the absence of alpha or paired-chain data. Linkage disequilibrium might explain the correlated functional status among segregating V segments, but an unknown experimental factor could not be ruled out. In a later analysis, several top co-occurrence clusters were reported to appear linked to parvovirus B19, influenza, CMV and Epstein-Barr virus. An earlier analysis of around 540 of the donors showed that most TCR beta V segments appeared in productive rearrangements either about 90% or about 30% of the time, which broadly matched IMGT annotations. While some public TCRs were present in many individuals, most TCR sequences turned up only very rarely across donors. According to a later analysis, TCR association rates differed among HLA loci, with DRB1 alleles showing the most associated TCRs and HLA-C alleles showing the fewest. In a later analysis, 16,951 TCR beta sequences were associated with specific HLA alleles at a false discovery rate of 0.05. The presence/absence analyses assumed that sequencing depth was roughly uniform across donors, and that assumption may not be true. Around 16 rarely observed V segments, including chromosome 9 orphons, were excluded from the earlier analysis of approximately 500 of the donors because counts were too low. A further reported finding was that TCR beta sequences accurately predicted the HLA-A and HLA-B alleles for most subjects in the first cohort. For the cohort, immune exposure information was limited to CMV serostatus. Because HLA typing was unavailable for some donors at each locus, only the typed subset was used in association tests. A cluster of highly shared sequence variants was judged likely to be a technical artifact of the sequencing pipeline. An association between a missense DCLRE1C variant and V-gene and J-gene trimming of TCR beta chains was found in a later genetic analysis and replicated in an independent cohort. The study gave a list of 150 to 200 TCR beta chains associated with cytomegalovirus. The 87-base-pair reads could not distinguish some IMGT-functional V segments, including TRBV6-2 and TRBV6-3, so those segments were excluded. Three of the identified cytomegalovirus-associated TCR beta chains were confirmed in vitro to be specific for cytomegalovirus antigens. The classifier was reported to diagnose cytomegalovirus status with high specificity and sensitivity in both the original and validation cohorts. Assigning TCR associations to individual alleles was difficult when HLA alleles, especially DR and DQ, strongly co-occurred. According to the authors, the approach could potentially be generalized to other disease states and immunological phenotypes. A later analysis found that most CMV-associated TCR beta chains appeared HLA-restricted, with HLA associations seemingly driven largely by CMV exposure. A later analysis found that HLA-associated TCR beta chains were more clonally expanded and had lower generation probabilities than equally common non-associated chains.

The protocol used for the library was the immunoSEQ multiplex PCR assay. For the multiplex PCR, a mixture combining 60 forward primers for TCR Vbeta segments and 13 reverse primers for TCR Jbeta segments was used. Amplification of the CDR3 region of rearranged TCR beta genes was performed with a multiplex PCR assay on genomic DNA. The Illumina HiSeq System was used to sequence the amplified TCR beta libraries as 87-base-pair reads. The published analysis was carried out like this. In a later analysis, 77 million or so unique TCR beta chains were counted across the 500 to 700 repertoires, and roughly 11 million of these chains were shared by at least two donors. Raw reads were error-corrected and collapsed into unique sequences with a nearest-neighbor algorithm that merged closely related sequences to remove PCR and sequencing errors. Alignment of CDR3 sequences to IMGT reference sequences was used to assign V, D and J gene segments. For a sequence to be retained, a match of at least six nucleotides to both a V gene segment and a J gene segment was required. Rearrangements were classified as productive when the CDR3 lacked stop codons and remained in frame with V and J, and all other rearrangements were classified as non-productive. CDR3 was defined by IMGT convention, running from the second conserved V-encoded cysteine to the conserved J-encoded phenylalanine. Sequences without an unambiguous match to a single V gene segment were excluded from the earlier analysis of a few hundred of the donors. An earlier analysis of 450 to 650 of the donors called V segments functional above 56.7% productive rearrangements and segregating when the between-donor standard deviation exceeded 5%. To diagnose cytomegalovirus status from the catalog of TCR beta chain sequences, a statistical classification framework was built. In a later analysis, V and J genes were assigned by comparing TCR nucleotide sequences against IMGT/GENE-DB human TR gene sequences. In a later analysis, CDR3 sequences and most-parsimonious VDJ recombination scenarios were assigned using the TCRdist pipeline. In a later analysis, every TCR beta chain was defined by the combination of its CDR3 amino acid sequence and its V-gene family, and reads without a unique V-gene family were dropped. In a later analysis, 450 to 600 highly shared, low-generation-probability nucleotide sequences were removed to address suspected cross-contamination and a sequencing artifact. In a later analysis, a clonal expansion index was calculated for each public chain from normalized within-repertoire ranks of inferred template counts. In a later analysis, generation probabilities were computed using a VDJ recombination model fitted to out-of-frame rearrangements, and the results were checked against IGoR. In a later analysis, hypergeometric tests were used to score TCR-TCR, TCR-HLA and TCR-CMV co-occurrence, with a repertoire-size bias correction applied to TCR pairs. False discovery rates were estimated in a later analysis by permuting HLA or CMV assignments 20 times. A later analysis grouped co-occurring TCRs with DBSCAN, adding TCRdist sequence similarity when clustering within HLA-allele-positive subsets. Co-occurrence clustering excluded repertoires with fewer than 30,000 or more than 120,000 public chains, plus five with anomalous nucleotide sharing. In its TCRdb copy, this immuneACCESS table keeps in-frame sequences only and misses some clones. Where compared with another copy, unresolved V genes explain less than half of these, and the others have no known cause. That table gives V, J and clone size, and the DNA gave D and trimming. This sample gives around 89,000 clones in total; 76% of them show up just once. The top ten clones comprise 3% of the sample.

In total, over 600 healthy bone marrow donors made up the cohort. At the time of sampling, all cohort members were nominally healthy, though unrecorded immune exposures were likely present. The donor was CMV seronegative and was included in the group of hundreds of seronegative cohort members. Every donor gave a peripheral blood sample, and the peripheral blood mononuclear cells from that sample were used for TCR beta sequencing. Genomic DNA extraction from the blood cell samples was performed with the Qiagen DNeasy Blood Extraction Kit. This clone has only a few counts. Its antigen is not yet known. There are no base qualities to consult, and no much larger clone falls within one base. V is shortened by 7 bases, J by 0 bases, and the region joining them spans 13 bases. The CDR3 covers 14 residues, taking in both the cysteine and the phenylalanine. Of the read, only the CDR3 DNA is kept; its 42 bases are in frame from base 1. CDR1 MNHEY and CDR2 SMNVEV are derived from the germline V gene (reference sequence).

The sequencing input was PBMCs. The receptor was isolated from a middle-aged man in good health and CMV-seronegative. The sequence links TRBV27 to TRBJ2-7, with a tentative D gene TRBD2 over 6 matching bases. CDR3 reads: CASTPRESSYEQYF. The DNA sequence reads TGTGCCAGCACCCCCCGGGAGAGCTCCTACGAGCAGTACTTC.